This T cell receptor (beta chain) was observed in a study of blood T cell repertoires in COVID-19. Original analysis: Researchers report that nucleated cell counts were estimated from reference gene primer amplification. Measured with immunoSEQ multiplex PCR; TCRdb has only the in-frame clones, and not every one. D and trimming were read from the DNA, whereas the V and J calls and clone size are those reported in that table. Of approximately 150,000 clones listed, around 90% were seen once; the top ten hold less than 5.5%. The CDR3 extends over 15 amino acids. Trimming shortened V by 4 bases and J by 7 bases, and 15 bases separated the two germline ends. Germline V lookup: CDR1 SGHRS, CDR2 YFSETQ.

The V call is TRBV5-1, the J call TRBJ1-6; TRBD1 is a possible D gene (6 bases). The sequenced sample consisted of peripheral blood. The sequence derives from a human donor in a cohort sampled during active COVID-19. In nucleotides, the CDR3 is TGCGCCAGCAGCCGAGAGACAGGACGAAATTCACCCCTCCACTTT. Its protein is CASSRETGRNSPLHF.